Listed here are 30 T cell receptor beta chains from one sample, sequenced in a study of cytomegalovirus exposure and HLA in healthy donors. Primers included in the PCR were 60 Vbeta and 13 Jbeta primers. Generated by immunoSEQ multiplex PCR, the TCRdb table keeps only in-frame clones and is missing some. The table includes roughly 200,000 clones, over 75% detected once. The sample consisted of PBMCs. The receptors were gathered from a woman in her fifties or sixties in good health and CMV-seronegative.

The chain joins TRBV10-3 to TRBJ2-3, with 7 positions matching TRBD2. The CDR3 contains 19 residues. Germline V lookup: CDR1 ENHRY, CDR2 SYGVKD. The V gene end was trimmed by 5 bases and the J gene end by 4 bases; junction bases not matched to a gene: 21. CDR3 sequence reads: CAISNRRMSGNRVADTQYF. CDR3 coding DNA: TGTGCCATCAGTAACAGAAGGATGAGCGGGAATCGGGTCGCAGATACGCAGTATTTT.

This chain links TRBV5-4 with TRBJ1-3; D is undetermined. The length of the CDR3 is 16 residues. With 4 bases removed from V and 0 bases from J, the gap between germline ends came to 14 bases. Germline V gene sequence: CDR1 SGHNT, CDR2 YYREEE (reference sequence). The CDR3 coding sequence is TGTGCCAGCAGCGCCCGCCGCGGAATCTCTGGAAACACCATATATTTT. This encodes CASSARRGISGNTIYF.

This rearrangement joins TRBV7-9 to TRBJ2-2, with 7 bases lining up with TRBD2. Trimming cost V 5 bases and J 0 bases; bases outside gene matches: 9. The length of the CDR3 is 17 residues. Germline V gene sequence: CDR1 SEHNR, CDR2 FQNEAQ (reference sequence). CDR3 sequence (DNA): TGTGCCAGCAGCATTCACAGACTAGCCCCGAACACCGGGGAGCTGTTTTTT. It is translated as CASSIHRLAPNTGELFF.

The chain links TRBV10-3 to TRBJ2-5, with D possibly matching TRBD2 (6 bases). Per germline, CDR1 ENHRY and CDR2 SYGVKD. This CDR3 has 13 residues. V lost 8 bases, J lost 5 bases, and 15 bases lay in between. CDR3 region: CAIGRARGETQYF. Written as DNA, the CDR3 is TGTGCCATCGGTCGAGCCCGGGGGGAGACCCAGTACTTC.

This chain joins TRBV19 and TRBJ1-4; perhaps TRBD1 as D (5 bases). The germline V gene encodes CDR1 LNHDA and CDR2 SQIVND (reference sequence). With 4 bases removed from V and 7 bases from J, the gap between germline ends came to 19 bases. CDR3 length equals 16 residues. The CDR3 DNA is TGTGCCAGTAGTACCGCTGGGCAGGGTAGGGGTGAAAAACTGTTTTTT. Amino acid sequence: CASSTAGQGRGEKLFF.

This chain uses TRBV19 with TRBJ1-1, with TRBD1 matching over 10 bases. CDR3 size: 14 residues. V gave up 5 bases and J gave up 4 bases; unmatched junction bases: 4. CDR1 is LNHDA, CDR2 SQIVND, per germline (reference sequence). CDR3 nucleotide sequence: TGTGCCAGTAGTGACAGGGGGCTCCTCACTGAAGCTTTCTTT. This sequence encodes CASSDRGLLTEAFF.

The chain carries TRBV19 and TRBJ1-5; no firm D call. CDR1 is LNHDA and CDR2 is SQIVND in the germline V gene (reference sequence). The CDR3 extends over 15 amino acids. The V gene lost 3 bases and the J gene lost 1 base, with 10 bases spanning the gap. This CDR3 is CASSIAQVSNQPQHF. CDR3 in DNA: TGTGCCAGTAGTATTGCGCAGGTGAGCAATCAGCCCCAGCATTTT.

The chain combines TRBV6-1 with TRBJ2-7; 13 nucleotides align to TRBD2. Per germline, CDR1 MNHNS and CDR2 SASEGT. CDR3 length equals 15 residues. The V and J ends lost 3 bases and 5 bases, in that order; junction bases with no gene match: 4. This CDR3 is CASSEGLAGFNEQYF. CDR3 nucleotide sequence: TGTGCCAGCAGTGAGGGACTAGCGGGATTTAACGAGCAGTACTTC.

The chain uses TRBV5-1 and TRBJ1-3; no clear D. V gave up 1 base and J gave up 0 bases, with 8 bases separating them. CDR3 size: 15 residues. Germline CDR1 and CDR2: SGHRS and YFSETQ. The CDR3 nucleotides are TGCGCCAGCAGCTTGCGTGTCGGCTCTGGAAACACCATATATTTT. Translated: CASSLRVGSGNTIYF.

The V and J genes are TRBV11-3 and TRBJ1-1; a possible D gene is TRBD1 (5 bases). Per the germline V gene, CDR1 is SGHNT and CDR2 is YENEEA. V lost 1 base and J lost 0, with 15 bases in between. The CDR3 consists of 17 residues. The CDR3 coding sequence is TGTGCCAGCAGCTTAGTACGGCCACAGGCTATGAACACTGAAGCTTTCTTT. Translating it yields CASSLVRPQAMNTEAFF.

The CDR3: CASSYTGTSGNEQFF. CDR3 sequence (DNA): TGTGCCAGCAGTTATACCGGGACTAGCGGCAATGAGCAGTTCTTC. This sequence joins TRBV6-6 and TRBJ2-1; 11 nucleotides line up with TRBD2. After removal of 3 bases from V and 6 bases from J, the junction contained 4 bases not matched to a gene. CDR1 is MNHNY, CDR2 SVGAGI, per germline (reference sequence). This CDR3 spans 15 amino acids.

The chain recombines TRBV19 with TRBJ2-2; D perhaps matches TRBD2 (5 bases). Germline CDR1 is LNHDA and CDR2 is SQIVND (reference sequence). This CDR3 region has 17 residues. The germline V and J ends were trimmed by 6 bases and 9 bases, with 26 bases remaining between them. This chain's CDR3 is CASSDLSRRVIIRELFF. The DNA of the CDR3 is TGTGCCAGTAGCGACCTCTCTCGGCGGGTGATTATCAGGGAGCTGTTTTTT.

The V gene is TRBV21-1, the J gene TRBJ2-5; the DNA was not used to check the table's D call, TRBD1. TRBV21-1 is termed a pseudogene. This CDR3 spans 16 amino acids. CDR3 region: CASSSDPGHLQETQYF. The CDR3 DNA reads as TGTGCCAGCAGCAGTGATCCGGGACACCTACAAGAGACCCAGTACTTC.

CDR3 in amino acids: CAWDFDRAQETQYF. As DNA, the CDR3 is TGTGCCTGGGACTTTGACAGGGCGCAAGAGACCCAGTACTTC. The chain recombines TRBV30 with TRBJ2-5; TRBD1 matches at 7 bases. This CDR3 has 14 amino acids. CDR1 and CDR2 (germline): GTSNPN, SVGIG (reference sequence). Trimming removed 5 bases from V and 2 bases from J; junction bases left unmatched: 8. Filled out from reference TRBV30 and TRBJ2-5, the complete variable domain reads SQTIHQWPATLVQPVGSPLSLECTVEGTSNPNLYWYRQAAGRGLQLLFYSVGIGQISSEVPQNLSASRPQDRQFILSSKKLLLSDSGFYLCAWDFDRAQETQYFGPGTRLLVL.

V and J are TRBV28 and TRBJ2-3, with TRBD1 matching 9 bases. This CDR3 is built from 16 residues. Looked up from germline, CDR1 is MDHEN and CDR2 is SYDVKM. V lost 5 bases, J lost 2 bases, and 8 bases stayed unmatched. The CDR3 DNA is TGTGCCAGCAGTCCCTGGGACAGGGCAATCACAGATACGCAGTATTTT. Its protein product is CASSPWDRAITDTQYF. The complete variable domain, with remaining parts taken from reference TRBV28 and TRBJ2-3, reads DVKVTQSSRYLVKRTGEKVFLECVQDMDHENMFWYRQDPGLGLRLIYFSYDVKMKEKGDIPEGYSVSREKKERFSLILESASTNQTSMYLCASSPWDRAITDTQYFGPGTRLTVL.

This chain connects TRBV15 to TRBJ2-1, with 9 positions matching TRBD2. This CDR3 contains 16 residues. Germline V gene sequence: CDR1 LNHNV, CDR2 YYDKDF (reference sequence). With V trimmed by 1 base and J by 8 bases, 9 bases remained unmatched. In nucleotides, the CDR3 is TGTGCCACCAGCAGAGCCCCAGCTAGCGGGACCTATGAGCAGTTCTTC. Residues: CATSRAPASGTYEQFF.

The chain joins TRBV11-3 to TRBJ2-2, with D uncertain. V gave up 3 bases and J gave up 6 bases, with 8 bases separating them. The V gene's germline CDR1 is SGHNT and CDR2 YENEEA. This CDR3 region has 13 residues. CDR3 amino acids: CASSFPEAGELFF. DNA for the CDR3: TGTGCCAGCAGCTTTCCCGAGGCCGGGGAGCTGTTTTTT.

J is TRBJ2-1 and V is TRBV28; D is unclear. CDR3 length: 12 amino acids. Germline-derived CDR1 and CDR2 are MDHEN and SYDVKM. Trimming cost V 3 bases and J 12 bases, with 12 bases left between them. CDR3 in amino acids: CASSFAPGRQFF. CDR3 bases: TGTGCCAGCAGTTTCGCCCCAGGTAGGCAGTTCTTC.

The chain combines TRBV6-1 with TRBJ2-7, with D perhaps matching TRBD2 (5 bases). V was cut by 4 bases and J by 2 bases, with 15 bases left in between. Germline CDR1 is MNHNS and CDR2 is SASEGT. The CDR3 is 15 residues long. The CDR3 region is CASSAKRLLTYEQYF. The CDR3 DNA sequence: TGTGCCAGCAGTGCGAAGCGGTTGTTGACCTACGAGCAGTACTTC.

In this sample, this clone turned up once. V gene TRBV29-1 combines with J gene TRBJ2-7, with D tentatively TRBD1 (7 bases). CDR1 is SQVTM and CDR2 is ANQGSEA in the germline V gene. V lost 1 base and J 3 bases, leaving 10 bases between the germline ends. This CDR3 comprises 13 residues. The CDR3 DNA is TGCAGCGTTGAAGGACAGGGAGGCTACGAGCAGTACTTC. Protein sequence: CSVEGQGGYEQYF.

The gene calls are TRBV5-1 and TRBJ2-1; D ambiguous. The CDR3 contains 15 residues. V lost 0 bases and J lost 3, with 10 bases in between. Germline V lookup: CDR1 SGHRS, CDR2 YFSETQ. The chain's CDR3 is CASSLGAENYNEQFF. For the CDR3, the DNA is TGCGCCAGCAGCTTGGGGGCCGAGAACTACAATGAGCAGTTCTTC. The full variable domain, rest sourced from reference TRBV5-1 and TRBJ2-1, is KAGVTQTPRYLIKTRGQQVTLSCSPISGHRSVSWYQQTPGQGLQFLFEYFSETQRNKGNFPGRFSGRQFSNSRSEMNVSTLELGDSALYLCASSLGAENYNEQFFGPGTRLTVL.

The gene calls are TRBV10-3 and TRBJ1-4, with TRBD1 matching 8 bases. CDR1 and CDR2 (germline): ENHRY, SYGVKD. The CDR3 is 14 amino acids. With 5 bases clipped from V and 7 bases from J, the junction kept 6 bases outside the gene matches. For the CDR3, the DNA is TGTGCCATCAGTCAGGGGGCTGAGGGTGAAAAACTGTTTTTT. Its translation is CAISQGAEGEKLFF.

CDR3 protein: CASSYRTLNTGELFF. The CDR3 DNA reads as TGTGCCAGCAGCTACCGGACACTGAACACCGGGGAGCTGTTTTTT. J is TRBJ2-2 and V is TRBV11-2; a weak D match, TRBD1 (5 bases). Germline CDR1 and CDR2: SGHAT and FQNNGV. The CDR3 spans 15 residues. V shed 4 bases and J shed 1 base, with 10 bases lying between them.

The rearrangement uses TRBV7-6 and TRBJ2-2; perhaps TRBD1 as D (7 bases). This CDR3 is built from 16 residues. The ends were cut back, 5 bases at V and 2 bases at J, with 15 bases in the middle. Germline assignment: CDR1 SGHVS and CDR2 FNYEAQ. CDR3 nucleotides: TGTGCCAGCAGCCCCCAGGGGGGCCCCAACACCGGGGAGCTGTTTTTT. This codes for CASSPQGGPNTGELFF.

The genes are TRBV4-1 and TRBJ1-5; D gene ambiguous. V gave up 4 bases and J gave up 5 bases, with 12 bases separating them. The germline V gene encodes CDR1 MGHRA and CDR2 YSYEKL. This CDR3 is 14 amino acids long. CDR3 DNA sequence: TGCGCCAGCAGCCCACCCGGTTCGGATCAGCCCCAGCATTTT. Protein product: CASSPPGSDQPQHF.

The chain carries TRBV2 and TRBJ2-5, with D possibly matching TRBD2 (6 bases). Germline CDR1 and CDR2: SNHLY and FYNNEI. The CDR3 has 15 amino acids. With 2 bases removed from V and 4 bases from J, the gap between germline ends came to 14 bases. The CDR3 is CASSEMGLSGETQYF. The CDR3 DNA reads TGTGCCAGCAGTGAAATGGGACTGAGCGGAGAGACCCAGTACTTC.

V gene TRBV18 combines with J gene TRBJ1-4, with D unclear. The CDR3 length is 13 residues. The germline gives CDR1 KGHSH, CDR2 LQKENI. Trimming left V 3 bases short and J 7 bases short, with 9 bases between. The CDR3 loop is CASSPRVGEKLFF. The CDR3 region has the DNA TGTGCCAGCTCACCTCGGGTTGGTGAAAAACTGTTTTTT.

The CDR3 DNA reads TGTGCCAGCAGCTCTGGGACTAGGGCATACGAGCAGTACTTC. This gives the protein CASSSGTRAYEQYF. The chain is built from TRBV5-4 and TRBJ2-7; TRBD2 matches at 8 bases. Unmatched junction bases numbered 6, after V lost 3 bases and J lost 4 bases. Germline CDR1 reads SGHNT; CDR2 reads YYREEE (reference sequence). The CDR3 totals 14 residues.

The V call is TRBV28, the J call TRBJ2-5, with a tentative D call TRBD1 (7 bases). The ends were cut back, 3 bases at V and 3 bases at J, with 11 bases in the middle. The CDR3 runs 14 residues. In germline, CDR1 is MDHEN, CDR2 SYDVKM. CDR3 coding DNA: TGTGCCAGCAGTTTGGAGGGGGCGGAAGAGACCCAGTACTTC. Translating gives CASSLEGAEETQYF.

The CDR3 protein is CASSVGGGVSTGELFF. For the CDR3, the DNA is TGTGCCAGCAGCGTAGGCGGGGGAGTAAGCACCGGGGAGCTGTTTTTT. V and J are TRBV9 and TRBJ2-2, with 7 bases identical to TRBD2. The ends lost 0 bases at V and 4 bases at J; junction bases unmatched: 6. This CDR3 contains 16 residues. The germline V gene has CDR1 SGDLS and CDR2 YYNGEE.